This TCR beta chain originates from a study of shared T cell receptors in the human thymus. Produced via immunoSEQ multiplex PCR; TCRdb's table is partial and in-frame only. This table holds some 700,000 clones, roughly 90% found once. The CDR3 has 16 amino acids. Germline-derived CDR1 and CDR2 are LNHDA and SQIVND (reference sequence). V was cut by 6 bases and J by 13 bases, with 30 bases left in between. This sample also belongs to another study, concerning human thymus T cells.

The sequenced material came from thymocytes. This sequence was found in a boy under two years old with a congenital heart defect. This sequence joins TRBV19 and TRBJ1-2; tentatively, D is TRBD1 (6 bases). The CDR3 sequence is CASRRQTGLGHDAGTF. For the CDR3, the DNA is TGTGCCAGTAGACGCCAAACAGGGCTGGGTCACGATGCTGGCACCTTC.